These 6 T cell receptor beta chains were all obtained from the same sample, sequenced in a study of T and B cells in COVID-19 patients. TRB rearrangements were amplified by multiplex PCR with BIOMED2 TRB-A/B primers. One entry per CDR3 protein results from TCRdb running MiXCR on the multiplex PCR reads. The sample carries 8,000 to 9,500 distinct CDR3 sequences, roughly 23% recorded once. Blood genomic DNA input for TRB amplification was about 220-500 ng. Sample: blood. The receptors shown here come from a human donor who had recovered from COVID-19.

This clonotype is medium-sized (0.01 to 0.1%) by share. The chain joins TRBV5-5 to TRBJ2-7, with D maybe TRBD1 (6 bases). Trimming took 5 bases from V and 3 from J, leaving 15 bases between them. CDR1 SGHKS and CDR2 YYEKEE come from the germline V gene (reference sequence). The CDR3 has 14 residues. The DNA of the CDR3 is TGTGCCAGCAGAAATCGAGAACAGGGCTACGAGCAGTACTTC. Protein: CASRNREQGYEQYF.

V usage is TRBV12-3 or TRBV12-4 and J usage is TRBJ1-1; D remains ambiguous. The CDR3 has 13 amino acids. V lost 6 bases, J lost 2 bases, and 10 bases lay in between. The CDR3 spells CASSRTANTEAFF. Here the CDR3 DNA reads TGTGCCAGCAGCCGTACAGCTAACACTGAAGCTTTCTTT.

Sample share makes this clonotype medium-sized. The rearrangement uses TRBV12-3 or TRBV12-4 and TRBJ2-2, with D perhaps assigned TRBD1 or TRBD2 (5 bases each). The CDR3 length is 13 residues. Trimming shortened V by 11 bases and J by 2 bases, and 12 bases separated the two germline ends. DNA for the CDR3: TGTGCCTCGGGGCAATTTAACACCGGGGAGCTGTTTTTT. It specifies CASGQFNTGELFF.

This clonotype was seen repeatedly, ten times or more. This chain links TRBV5-5 with TRBJ1-5, with D possibly matching TRBD1 (5 bases). V lost 4 bases, J lost 4 bases, and 12 bases lay in between. This CDR3 contains 14 residues. The V gene's germline CDR1 is SGHKS and CDR2 YYEKEE (reference sequence). The CDR3 sequence is CASSPMGGNQPQHF. CDR3 DNA: TGTGCCAGCAGCCCAATGGGGGGGAATCAGCCCCAGCATTTT. Complete variable domain (other parts from reference TRBV5-5 and TRBJ1-5): DAGVTQSPTHLIKTRGQQVTLRCSPISGHKSVSWYQQVLGQGPQFIFQYYEKEERGRGNFPDRFSARQFPNYSSELNVNALLLGDSALYLCASSPMGGNQPQHFGDGTRLSIL.

The chain combines TRBV28 with TRBJ2-1, with TRBD2 matching over 11 bases. The ends lost 5 bases at V and 3 bases at J; junction bases unmatched: 0. The CDR3 has 14 amino acids. Germline V gene lookup returns CDR1 MDHEN and CDR2 SYDVKM. The chain's CDR3 is CASSGLAGYNEQFF. CDR3 in DNA: TGTGCCAGCAGTGGACTAGCGGGCTACAATGAGCAGTTCTTC.

This clonotype counts as medium-sized. CDR3 coding DNA: TGTGCCAGCAGTTTATCGGGCTTGGGGGGCAATGAGCAGTTCTTC. Translation: CASSLSGLGGNEQFF. The chain carries TRBV27 and TRBJ2-1, with a possible D match to TRBD2 (6 bases). Deletions cut 0 bases from V and 6 bases from J, with 12 bases between. CDR3 length equals 15 residues. The germline CDR1 and CDR2 sequences are MNHEY and SMNVEV (reference sequence).